The 16 T cell receptor beta chains listed next were all sequenced from one sample in a study of T cell changes during pregnancy in multiple sclerosis. Sequenced by immunoSEQ multiplex PCR; TCRdb stores in-frame clones only, minus some. There are about 72,000 clones in the sample; 91% occur only once, and 0.6% to 0.8% lies in the top ten. The sequences come from peripheral blood, collected in the third trimester of pregnancy. The receptor source for this set is a female donor in good health, enrolled as a control in a pregnancy study.

CDR3 coding DNA: TGTGCCAGCAGCTTAGGACCGGACAGAGGGCGCGGTAATTCACCCCTCCACTTT. This codes for CASSLGPDRGRGNSPLHF. This chain uses TRBV7-2 with TRBJ1-6, with D possibly being TRBD1 (6 bases). The CDR3 consists of 18 residues. Germline lookup yields CDR1 SGHTA and CDR2 FQGNSA. V lost 1 base, J lost 6 bases, and 19 bases lay in between.

The CDR3, as DNA: TGTGCCATCAGTGGCTCGGGACAGGGATTCGAGACCCAGTACTTC. Translating it yields CAISGSGQGFETQYF. This chain uses TRBV10-3 with TRBJ2-5; 9 bases are a match to TRBD1. Losses at the gene ends were 4 bases for V and 5 bases for J; bases not matched to a gene: 8. This CDR3 is 15 amino acids long. Germline values: CDR1 ENHRY, CDR2 SYGVKD.

J is TRBJ2-5 and V is TRBV25-1; 8 nucleotides agree with TRBD2. Germline values: CDR1 MGHDK, CDR2 SYGVNS. J gave up 7 bases and V 1 base, and 2 bases lay outside the gene matches. This CDR3 region has 13 residues. CDR3 amino acids: CASSESGGWTQYF. The CDR3 nucleotides are TGTGCCAGCAGTGAATCGGGGGGGTGGACCCAGTACTTC.

The chain joins TRBV2 to TRBJ2-3, with TRBD2 matching over 12 bases. Germline V lookup: CDR1 SNHLY, CDR2 FYNNEI. The CDR3 sequence is 15 residues long. V shed 8 bases and J 1 base; nucleotides not matched to a gene: 4. The CDR3 is CASSRLAGGTDTQYF. CDR3 bases: TGTGCCAGCTCCCGACTAGCGGGGGGCACAGATACGCAGTATTTT.

The chain uses TRBV7-9 and TRBJ2-7; the D gene is possibly TRBD1 (6 bases). The V end was cut by 2 bases, the J end by 4 bases, with 6 bases between. CDR3 length equals 12 residues. Per the germline V gene, CDR1 is SEHNR and CDR2 is FQNEAQ (reference sequence). The CDR3 loop reads CASSLQGYEQYF. The CDR3, as DNA: TGTGCCAGCAGCTTACAGGGGTACGAGCAGTACTTC. The entire variable domain, with the rest obtained from reference TRBV7-9 and TRBJ2-7, is as follows: DTGVSQNPRHKITKRGQNVTFRCDPISEHNRLYWYRQTLGQGPEFLTYFQNEAQLEKSRLLSDRFSAERPKGSFSTLEIQRTEQGDSAMYLCASSLQGYEQYFGPGTRLTVT.

The chain combines TRBV6-1 with TRBJ2-1; 8 bases map to TRBD2. Germline CDR1 MNHNS, CDR2 SASEGT. V lost 7 bases and J lost 9; bases outside the gene matches: 8. The CDR3 is 13 residues long. This CDR3 reads CASIRTSKGEQFF. CDR3 coding DNA: TGTGCCAGCATTAGGACTAGCAAGGGTGAGCAGTTCTTC.

The chain employs TRBV27 and TRBJ2-3, with unresolved D. Germline CDR1 MNHEY, CDR2 SMNVEV (reference sequence). CDR3 length: 13 residues. Trimming cost V 0 bases and J 2 bases, with 3 bases left between them. CDR3 coding DNA: TGTGCCAGCAGTTTATCTCTCACAGATACGCAGTATTTT. Its protein product is CASSLSLTDTQYF.

This sequence joins TRBV4-1 and TRBJ2-6; D uncertain. Deletions cut 8 bases from V and 0 bases from J, with 5 bases between. This CDR3 is 13 amino acids long. In germline, CDR1 is MGHRA, CDR2 YSYEKL. CDR3 in amino acids: CASRFSGANVLTF. The CDR3 DNA is TGCGCCAGCCGGTTCTCTGGGGCCAACGTCCTGACTTTC.

CDR3 region: CASSVAVLAGELFF. The CDR3 DNA sequence: TGTGCCAGCAGCGTAGCGGTCCTAGCCGGGGAGCTGTTTTTT. The chain combines TRBV9 with TRBJ2-2; no firm D call. The CDR3 has 14 residues. In germline, CDR1 is SGDLS, CDR2 YYNGEE. The V gene lost 0 bases and the J gene lost 6 bases, with 9 bases spanning the gap.

This chain connects TRBV27 to TRBJ1-2, with 10 bases matching TRBD1. Germline CDR1 MNHEY, CDR2 SMNVEV (reference sequence). The CDR3 is 15 amino acids. V lost 0 bases and J lost 4; bases outside the gene matches: 2. The CDR3 reads CASSLSWTGGYGYTF. CDR3 bases: TGTGCCAGCAGTTTATCGTGGACAGGGGGCTATGGCTACACCTTC.

This clone occurred a few times. The rearrangement joins TRBV7-9 to TRBJ1-1, with TRBD1 matching 10 bases. This CDR3 spans 13 amino acids. Germline assignment: CDR1 SEHNR and CDR2 FQNEAQ (reference sequence). The V and J ends lost 5 bases and 4 bases, in that order; junction bases with no gene match: 1. The CDR3 bases are TGTGCCAGCAGCCGGACAGGGGGCACTGAAGCTTTCTTT. Its translation: CASSRTGGTEAFF.

Concerning this clone itself: Distinct nucleotide sequences in the sample also encode this CDR3. This chain connects TRBV5-1 to TRBJ1-1; a possible D gene is TRBD1 (5 bases). V was shortened by 4 bases and J by 1 base, with 11 bases between the two germline ends. CDR3 size: 14 residues. Germline CDR1 is SGHRS and CDR2 is YFSETQ. The chain's CDR3 is CASSPRGGNTEAFF. In DNA form, the CDR3 reads TGCGCCAGCAGCCCCCGGGGGGGGAACACTGAAGCTTTCTTT.

The chain is built from TRBV25-1 and TRBJ1-4, with TRBD1 matching over 8 bases. The germline CDR1 and CDR2 sequences are MGHDK and SYGVNS. This CDR3 comprises 14 residues. The V segment lost 3 bases and the J segment 11 bases; nucleotides outside the gene matches: 8. The CDR3 loop reads CASSDPGTGSKLFF. CDR3 DNA: TGTGCCAGCAGTGATCCCGGGACAGGAAGTAAACTGTTTTTT.

This clone was recorded once. The rearrangement links TRBV27 to TRBJ1-1, with 8 bases identical to TRBD1. J was trimmed by 1 base and V by 2 bases; bases with no gene match: 3. CDR3 length equals 15 residues. Per germline, CDR1 MNHEY and CDR2 SMNVEV (reference sequence). The chain's CDR3 is CASSLRTGWNTEAFF. CDR3 DNA: TGTGCCAGCAGTTTAAGGACAGGGTGGAACACTGAAGCTTTCTTT.

The rearrangement uses TRBV14 and TRBJ2-7; TRBD1 matches 8 bases. The CDR3 loop spans 14 amino acids. Losses at the gene ends were 1 base for V and 3 bases for J; bases not matched to a gene: 2. Germline V lookup: CDR1 SGHDN, CDR2 FVKESK. The CDR3 is CASSQGGTGYEQYF. CDR3 coding DNA: TGTGCCAGCAGCCAAGGAGGGACAGGCTACGAGCAGTACTTC.

The chain joins TRBV5-1 to TRBJ1-1; D gene ambiguous. Germline V gene lookup returns CDR1 SGHRS and CDR2 YFSETQ. The CDR3 contains 14 residues. V lost 0 bases, J lost 6 bases, and 12 bases lay in between. CDR3 protein: CASSLALGGPEAFF. In nucleotides, the CDR3 is TGCGCCAGCAGCTTGGCTTTAGGAGGACCTGAAGCTTTCTTT.